The 21 T cell receptor beta chains given below trace back to one sample, sequenced in a study of response to subunit inactivated influenza vaccine. TCRdb itself ran the RT-PCR reads through MiXCR, one entry per CDR3 protein. The sample records fewer than 600,000 distinct CDR3 sequences, approximately 7.7% being singletons. The starting material was PBMCs from blood, obtained less than 30 months after vaccination. Receptor source: a man aged 45 to 75 who received an inactivated influenza vaccine.

There are many counts of this clonotype. V is TRBV20-1 and J is TRBJ2-1, with D possibly TRBD1 on 6 matching bases. Germline loops: CDR1 DFQATT, CDR2 SNEGSKA (reference sequence). Between the trimmed V and J ends, which lost 0 bases and 8 bases, there was a span of 17 bases. This CDR3 has 15 amino acids. CDR3 nucleotide sequence: TGCAGTGCTAGAGACGACAGGTACACCGACGATGAGCAGTTCTTC. This gives the protein CSARDDRYTDDEQFF.

This chain joins TRBV6-1 and TRBJ2-1, with 7 bases identical to TRBD1. The germline gives CDR1 MNHNS, CDR2 SASEGT. The V and J ends lost 10 bases and 4 bases, in that order; junction bases with no gene match: 7. CDR3 length: 13 residues. Here the CDR3 reads CATQQGTYNEQFF. CDR3 sequence (DNA): TGTGCCACCCAACAGGGGACATACAATGAGCAGTTCTTC.

The V and J genes are TRBV2 and TRBJ1-2, with 7 bases matching TRBD1. The junction had 6 bases not matched to a gene; V was cut back by 8 bases and J by 3 bases. This CDR3 is built from 13 residues. The germline V gene has CDR1 SNHLY and CDR2 FYNNEI. CDR3 region: CASFRGRDYGYTF. The CDR3, as DNA: TGTGCCAGCTTTAGGGGGCGAGACTATGGCTACACCTTC.

This clonotype has more than one count but fewer than ten. This chain connects TRBV4-1 to TRBJ1-5; D is unresolved. The CDR3 contains 14 residues. Germline V gene lookup returns CDR1 MGHRA and CDR2 YSYEKL. V lost 1 base, J lost 7 bases, and 11 bases lay in between. The CDR3 bases are TGCGCCAGCAGCCAAGTAGGTCAAAGACAGCCCCAGCATTTT. It translates to CASSQVGQRQPQHF.

On this clonotype: Because the CDR3's place on the DNA is in doubt, the DNA is left out and the CDR3 is given as listed by TCRdb. This chain connects TRBV25-1 to TRBJ1-4; no check of the table's D call, TRBD1, against the DNA was made. Germline V gene lookup returns CDR1 MGHDK and CDR2 SYGVNS. Inclusive of both ends, the CDR3 amounts to 13 amino acids. The chain's CDR3 is CASDREGEKLFFF.

This chain links TRBV7-9 with TRBJ1-1; D uncertain. CDR3 length equals 10 residues. The germline CDR1 and CDR2 sequences are SEHNR and FQNEAQ (reference sequence). V was clipped by 5 bases and J by 11 bases, with 9 bases between them. The CDR3 loop reads CASSTNTAFF. The CDR3 DNA sequence: TGTGCCAGCAGCACCAACACGGCTTTCTTT.

This clonotype was counted a few times. This chain links TRBV28 with TRBJ2-2; D is possibly TRBD1 (6 bases). CDR3 length: 16 amino acids. Trimming shortened V by 5 bases and J by 4 bases, and 17 bases separated the two germline ends. CDR1 and CDR2 from the germline V gene are MDHEN and SYDVKM. The CDR3 coding sequence is TGTGCCAGCAGTCCGCGGACAGTCAGGGGCACCGGGGAGCTGTTTTTT. Protein sequence: CASSPRTVRGTGELFF.

The rearrangement links TRBV4-3 to TRBJ1-1, with 7 bases matching TRBD1. CDR1 is LGHNA, CDR2 YSLEER, per germline. The CDR3 has 14 residues. V shed 1 base and J 10 bases; nucleotides not matched to a gene: 9. DNA for the CDR3: TGCGCCAGCAGCCAAGGCGGTATAGGGACAGTAGCTTTCTTT. This sequence encodes CASSQGGIGTVAFF.

This rearrangement joins TRBV7-8 to TRBJ2-1; 12 positions match TRBD2. Looked up from germline, CDR1 is SGHVS and CDR2 is FQNEAQ. V shed 3 bases and J 5 bases; nucleotides not matched to a gene: 5. The CDR3 sequence is 16 residues long. The chain's CDR3 is CASSFRTSGIHNEQFF. DNA of the CDR3: TGTGCCAGCAGCTTTCGGACTAGCGGGATCCACAATGAGCAGTTCTTC.

This clonotype was detected many times. The V call is TRBV4-1, the J call TRBJ2-4; either TRBD1 or TRBD2 may fit D (5 bases each). Trimming pared 1 base from V and 5 bases from J, leaving 15 bases between. The V gene's germline CDR1 is MGHRA and CDR2 YSYEKL. The length of the CDR3 is 16 residues. The CDR3 coding sequence is TGCGCCAGCAGCCAAGGGGTTAGTGGGGGTGAAAACATTCAGTACTTC. It yields the protein CASSQGVSGGENIQYF.

This clonotype was found many times. V usage is TRBV20-1 and J usage is TRBJ2-7, with D perhaps assigned TRBD1 or TRBD2 (5 bases each). The CDR3 spans 13 residues. CDR1 and CDR2 (germline): DFQATT, SNEGSKA (reference sequence). Here the CDR3 DNA reads TGCGCCCAAAGCCAGGGAGTTTCCTACGAGCAGTACTTC. This gives the protein CAQSQGVSYEQYF.

V is TRBV12-3 or TRBV12-4 and J is TRBJ1-1; D gene unclear. The CDR3 runs 14 residues. The germline V and J ends were trimmed by 3 bases and 0 bases, with 8 bases remaining between them. The CDR3 protein is CASSFGVMNTEAFF. The CDR3 coding sequence is TGTGCCAGCAGTTTCGGGGTAATGAACACTGAAGCTTTCTTT.

The chain has TRBV20-1 and TRBJ2-7, with 7 nucleotides matching TRBD2. The CDR3 sequence is 13 residues long. Germline lookup yields CDR1 DFQATT and CDR2 SNEGSKA (reference sequence). After removal of 3 bases from V and 2 bases from J, the junction contained 4 bases not matched to a gene. The CDR3 nucleotides read TGCAGTGCTAGGCCGACTAGCACCTACGAGCAGTACTTC. Translating it yields CSARPTSTYEQYF.

This clonotype came up many times. V is TRBV4-1 and J is TRBJ2-3; D ambiguous. Between the trimmed V and J ends, which lost 1 base and 4 bases, there was a span of 6 bases. Germline assignment: CDR1 MGHRA and CDR2 YSYEKL. The CDR3 length is 13 residues. The CDR3 DNA reads TGCGCCAGCAGCCAAGGGGCCCCAGATACGCAGTATTTT. Residues: CASSQGAPDTQYF.

The chain links TRBV10-3 to TRBJ2-3, with TRBD2 matching over 7 bases. This CDR3 contains 14 residues. Germline values: CDR1 ENHRY, CDR2 SYGVKD. J gave up 0 bases and V 6 bases, and 3 bases lay outside the gene matches. The CDR3 loop reads CAIRMTSSTDTQYF. In DNA, the CDR3 is TGTGCCATCAGGATGACTAGCAGCACAGATACGCAGTATTTT.

There are many counts of this clonotype. The CDR3, as DNA: TGTGCCAGCAGCCGCAGGACTAGCGGGGGGGCGGGTACGCAGTATTTT. This codes for CASSRRTSGGAGTQYF. The chain is built from TRBV6-1 and TRBJ2-3; 15 bases align to TRBD2. The CDR3 runs to 16 residues. From germline, CDR1 is MNHNS and CDR2 SASEGT. Unmatched junction bases numbered 9, after V lost 6 bases and J lost 8 bases.

This chain uses TRBV21-1 with TRBJ2-7; the table's D call TRBD1 went unverified against the DNA. TRBV21-1 is described as a pseudogene. The CDR3 is made up of 17 amino acids. Written as DNA, the CDR3 is TGTGCCAGCAGCAAAGCTAATCGGACAGGGCCCTCCTACGAGCAGTACTTC. Amino acid sequence: CASSKANRTGPSYEQYF.

This clonotype has a handful of counts. The chain employs TRBV6-5 and TRBJ2-7, with D tentatively TRBD1 (6 bases). The CDR3 covers 15 residues. Trimming removed 4 bases from V and 3 bases from J, with 16 bases in between. CDR1 and CDR2 from the germline V gene are MNHEY and SVGAGI. In DNA form, the CDR3 reads TGTGCCAGCAGTTCAGACAGGAACTTACTCTACGAGCAGTACTTC. Translating gives CASSSDRNLLYEQYF.

This clonotype was observed at least ten times. The chain links TRBV4-3 to TRBJ1-6; the D is unclear. The CDR3 has 15 amino acids. Trimming pared 0 bases from V and 2 bases from J, leaving 5 bases between. Germline V CDR1 and CDR2: LGHNA, YSLEER. The CDR3 loop reads CASSQEVAYNSPLHF. CDR3 in DNA: TGCGCCAGCAGCCAAGAGGTCGCCTATAATTCACCCCTCCACTTT.

This clonotype showed up many times. As DNA, the CDR3 is TGCGCCAGCAGCTTGGGACAGGCCGACAATCAGCCCCAGCATTTT. Its protein product is CASSLGQADNQPQHF. The rearrangement links TRBV5-1 to TRBJ1-5; TRBD1 might be the D (6 bases). V dropped 0 bases and J dropped 3 bases, with 10 bases sitting between them. The CDR3 length is 15 residues. Per germline, CDR1 SGHRS and CDR2 YFSETQ.

This clonotype was detected many times. J is TRBJ2-1 and V is TRBV4-3; D possibly corresponds to TRBD2 (7 bases). Germline values: CDR1 LGHNA, CDR2 YSLEER. The CDR3 loop spans 16 amino acids. The V end lost 0 bases, the J end lost 8 bases, and 17 bases lay between the germline ends. The CDR3 coding sequence is TGCGCCAGCAGCCAAGATTGGGCGGGGGCCCTCTATGAGCAGTTCTTC. Its protein is CASSQDWAGALYEQFF.